Shown below are 4 T cell receptor beta chains from a single sample sequenced in a study of T cell responses to AZD1222 COVID-19 vaccine. TCRdb's copy holds only in-frame clones and misses some; the assay was immunoSEQ multiplex PCR. The sample contains around 110,000 clones, around nine tenths of which appear only once. Sequencing was performed on peripheral blood, taken on day 0 of AZD1222 vaccination. The receptor set was obtained from an adult in good health.

Only one count was recorded for this clone. The rearrangement uses TRBV29-1 and TRBJ2-5; D is perhaps TRBD1 or TRBD2 (5 bases each). The CDR3 is made up of 16 amino acids. Germline-derived CDR1 and CDR2 are SQVTM and ANQGSEA. Deletions cut 7 bases from V and 5 bases from J, with 26 bases between. The CDR3 spells CSAGEGTGTLGETQYF. Here the CDR3 DNA reads TGCAGCGCTGGTGAGGGGACCGGGACCCTGGGGGAGACCCAGTACTTC.

Turning to this clone: The junction departs from germline at one end; a sequencing error may be responsible. The chain links TRBV7-9 to TRBJ1-2; no clear D. Germline CDR1 reads SEHNR; CDR2 reads FQNEAQ (reference sequence). The CDR3 sequence is 14 residues long. Here the CDR3 reads CASSLVGNSYDYTF. The CDR3 DNA reads as TGTGCCAGCAGCTTAGTAGGGAACTCCTATGACTACACCTTC. Drawing the rest from reference TRBV7-9 and TRBJ1-2, the complete variable domain is DTGVSQNPRHKITKRGQNVTFRCDPISEHNRLYWYRQTLGQGPEFLTYFQNEAQLEKSRLLSDRFSAERPKGSFSTLEIQRTEQGDSAMYLCASSLVGNSYDYTFGSGTRLTVV.

This chain connects TRBV2 to TRBJ2-1; D perhaps matches TRBD2 (6 bases). The CDR3 spans 10 residues. Looked up from germline, CDR1 is SNHLY and CDR2 is FYNNEI. The V and J ends lost 7 bases and 15 bases respectively, with 13 bases between them. The CDR3 bases are TGTGCCAGCACCCAGCGGGCTTCGTTCTTC. This gives the protein CASTQRASFF.

The rearrangement links TRBV6-5 to TRBJ2-7; 7 bases match TRBD1. CDR3 length equals 14 residues. The J segment lost 3 bases and the V segment lost 0 bases, leaving 2 bases of the junction unmatched. Germline-derived CDR1 and CDR2 are MNHEY and SVGAGI. The CDR3 region has the DNA TGTGCCAGCAGTTACTCGAACAGGGGCTACGAGCAGTACTTC. This sequence encodes CASSYSNRGYEQYF.